Given below is one TCR beta chain in context. This clone was seen only a few times. Its antigen remains unidentified. Qualities for individual bases were not recorded, and no much larger clone is one base off. This record comes from a study of radiation and T cells in renal cell carcinoma (dated by TCRdb to 2019 to 2021). Broadly, across the study: In total, roughly 52 samples, comprising roughly 25 tumors and around 27 peripheral blood samples, were subjected to TCR beta sequencing. In the approximately 57 samples combined, roughly 4.4 million unique CDR3 nucleotide sequences were found, encoding roughly 2.5 million unique CDR3 amino acid sequences. The research as a whole found: Compared with control tumors, irradiated tumors had a greater number of dominant CDR3 motifs, and those motifs took up a bigger portion of the repertoire. Higher TCR clonality was observed in irradiated tumors than in controls, with an average of around 54% of the repertoire accounted for by the top 100 clonotypes, compared with roughly 45% in nephrectomy-only tumors. Effects of radiation dose or scheduling on the TCR repertoire could not be addressed with the single-armed trial design. Because only small tumor regions of approximately 1 g were available, the study did not capture intratumoral heterogeneity.

CDR1 and CDR2 are drawn from the germline V gene: LGHNA, YNFKEQ. Germline trimming: 0 bases from V, 0 bases from J; junction bases outside gene matches: 6. Its CDR3 holds 17 amino acids, cysteine through phenylalanine. Only CDR3 DNA remains: 51 bases, in frame from the first base. The time point label, as the study defines it: tumor resected at nephrectomy. In light of the paper, this sample's treatment or condition label describes: treatment-naive control, cytoreductive nephrectomy. For controls, tumors were taken from treatment-naive renal cell carcinoma patients who had cytoreductive nephrectomy with no radiation beforehand. Renal cell carcinoma with clear cell pathology was present in all patients. Control tumors used for TCR sequencing came from a handful of females and roughly eleven males, resected 2011 to 2014, with median age roughly 52 years (range roughly 40 to 85). Tumor processing involved mechanical dissociation, digestion with collagenase/hyaluronidase at 37 degrees C, handling in gentleMACS C tubes, and storage in liquid nitrogen. The QIAamp DNA Blood Mini Kit (Qiagen) was used to prepare genomic DNA for TCR sequencing. Samples were included in the analyses only if all quality control checks were passed.

TCR beta libraries were generated from genomic DNA with the immunoSEQ kit, following the manufacturer's recommendations. To prepare libraries, a first multiplex PCR with proprietary primers was run, followed by a second PCR that added unique barcodes, and a bead cleanup was done after each round. Each sample batch included a kit-provided positive control reaction and a negative control reaction. The final libraries underwent checking on an Agilent 4200 TapeStation D1000 ScreenTape, volumetric pooling, and quantification by qPCR. Sequencing was performed on an Illumina NextSeq500 using a MidOutput 150-cycle cartridge, with 156 Read1 cycles, 15 Index1 cycles, and the kit custom primers. The pooled library was loaded at approximately 1 pM with a roughly 22% PhiX control spike-in. As for the authors' bioinformatics: The vendor-processed data were analyzed in R, and a clonotype was defined as all T cells that share the same CDR3 nucleotide sequence. In the clone abundance analyses, frequencies were normalized to the 10,000 most abundant clones in each sample. Public T cell clones, which averaged fewer than five per sample, were excluded before analysis. Dominant motif analysis used ImmunoMap with the PAM10 matrix, gap penalty 30 and homology threshold 0.3; motifs with cumulative frequency at least 0.01 counted as dominant. In TCRdb, the immuneACCESS table is reduced to in-frame sequences with V and J assigned. These tables do not hold every clone; where another copy was compared, an unresolved V gene accounts for under half, and the others remain unexplained. V and J calls plus clone size are reproduced from that table; the DNA served to infer D and trimming. The table for this sample lists 10,000 to 12,000 clones; nearly 60% of them were counted only once. Together, the top ten hold roughly 9.8% of the sample.

This receptor was taken from a man aged 40-49 years with renal cell carcinoma. This sequence uses TRBV4-2 and TRBJ2-3; 7 central nucleotides agree with TRBD1. The sequences come from tumor tissue, collected from a patient whose treatment was nephrectomy without radiotherapy. CDR3 region: CASSQDRQGASTDTQYF. The nucleotides read TGTGCCAGCAGCCAAGACCGACAGGGAGCGAGCACAGATACGCAGTATTTT.